The rows below give T cell receptor beta chains drawn from one sample of a study of blood T cell repertoires in COVID-19. Sequencing was performed with immunoSEQ multiplex PCR; in TCRdb, only in-frame clones are kept and a portion is missing. The table includes about 400,000 clones, around 90% detected once. The sequenced sample was PBMCs or T cells enriched from blood (not recorded which). These receptors all stem from a woman between 35 and 50 years old with acute COVID-19. The CDR3 runs from the conserved cysteine through the conserved F or W. A D gene is named only where the DNA matches it firmly. Clone size is not always given. Where it is, it says once, few, many or a class for expanded clones.

cdr3_nt: TGTGCCAGTAGTCCCACGGACAGGGGTAGCAATCAGCCCCAGCATTTT; cdr3_aa: CASSPTDRGSNQPQHF; clone_size: -; d_call: TRBD1; v_call: TRBV19; j_call: TRBJ1-5
cdr3_nt: TGTGCCAGCAGCTTGCCCCCCGGACAGGGGACTGAAGCTTTCTTT; cdr3_aa: CASSLPPGQGTEAFF; clone_size: -; d_call: TRBD1; v_call: TRBV5-4; j_call: TRBJ1-1
cdr3_nt: TGTGCCAGCAGTGAACTTAAGGGACAGGGGTACGGAAACACCATATATTTT; cdr3_aa: CASSELKGQGYGNTIYF; clone_size: -; d_call: TRBD1; v_call: TRBV2; j_call: TRBJ1-3
cdr3_nt: TGTGCCAGCATTTGGACAGGGGAACAATACGAGCAGTACTTC; cdr3_aa: CASIWTGEQYEQYF; clone_size: once; d_call: -; v_call: TRBV21-1; j_call: TRBJ2-7
cdr3_nt: TGTGCCAGCACCTTGAGACAAGTCAATCAGCCCCAGCATTTT; cdr3_aa: CASTLRQVNQPQHF; clone_size: -; d_call: -; v_call: TRBV7-2; j_call: TRBJ1-5
cdr3_nt: TGCGCCAGCAGTCGAGGACAGGGCAGGACTGAAGCTTTCTTT; cdr3_aa: CASSRGQGRTEAFF; clone_size: -; d_call: TRBD1; v_call: TRBV5-1; j_call: TRBJ1-1
cdr3_nt: TGTGCCATCAGTGAGTCGAGAACCGGGACAGGGAACACTGAAGCTTTCTTT; cdr3_aa: CAISESRTGTGNTEAFF; clone_size: -; d_call: TRBD1; v_call: TRBV10-3; j_call: TRBJ1-1
cdr3_nt: TGTGCCAGCAGCGAACCTAGCGGGAGCTCCTACAATGAGCAGTTCTTC; cdr3_aa: CASSEPSGSSYNEQFF; clone_size: -; d_call: TRBD2; v_call: TRBV3-1/TRBV3-2; j_call: TRBJ2-1
cdr3_nt: TGTGCCAGCTCAGGGCTTAACTATGGCTACACCTTC; cdr3_aa: CASSGLNYGYTF; clone_size: -; d_call: -; v_call: TRBV2; j_call: TRBJ1-2
cdr3_nt: TGTGCCAGTAGAAGACAGCCTTTTGGCACAGATACGCAGTATTTT; cdr3_aa: CASRRQPFGTDTQYF; clone_size: -; d_call: -; v_call: TRBV19; j_call: TRBJ2-3
cdr3_nt: TGTGCCAGCACTTTTATGTCAGACATGAACACTGAAGCTTTCTTT; cdr3_aa: CASTFMSDMNTEAFF; clone_size: -; d_call: -; v_call: TRBV9; j_call: TRBJ1-1
cdr3_nt: TGTGCCAGTAGTGGAGCGGGGGAGACAGATACGCAGTATTTT; cdr3_aa: CASSGAGETDTQYF; clone_size: -; d_call: TRBD2; v_call: TRBV19; j_call: TRBJ2-3
cdr3_nt: TGTGCCAGCAGCTTTGGACGGGGGGGCTTGGATACGCAGTATTTT; cdr3_aa: CASSFGRGGLDTQYF; clone_size: -; d_call: TRBD2; v_call: TRBV5-4; j_call: TRBJ2-3
cdr3_nt: TGTGCCAGCAGCCAAGAGTGGGTTAGCGGGGGGAACACCGGGGAGCTGTTTTTT; cdr3_aa: CASSQEWVSGGNTGELFF; clone_size: -; d_call: TRBD2; v_call: TRBV4-2; j_call: TRBJ2-2
cdr3_nt: TGTGCCAGCAGCCCAGGGGTGGGTGACAGGGATGTTCGGGAGCTGTTTTTT; cdr3_aa: CASSPGVGDRDVRELFF; clone_size: -; d_call: TRBD1; v_call: TRBV7-9; j_call: TRBJ2-2
cdr3_nt: TGCGCCAGCAGCCAACGGGACAGGGGGAACACTGAAGCTTTCTTT; cdr3_aa: CASSQRDRGNTEAFF; clone_size: few; d_call: TRBD1; v_call: TRBV4-1; j_call: TRBJ1-1
cdr3_nt: TGTGCCAGCAGTTTCCAACGGACAGCTAACTATGGCTACACCTTC; cdr3_aa: CASSFQRTANYGYTF; clone_size: -; d_call: -; v_call: TRBV6-5; j_call: TRBJ1-2
cdr3_nt: TGTGCCAGCAGCCCTAGCGGGGGCATTTTCACCGGGGAGCTGTTTTTT; cdr3_aa: CASSPSGGIFTGELFF; clone_size: few; d_call: TRBD2; v_call: TRBV9; j_call: TRBJ2-2
cdr3_nt: TGTGCCAGTAGTGTTACAGGGGACTATGGCTACACCTTC; cdr3_aa: CASSVTGDYGYTF; clone_size: -; d_call: TRBD1; v_call: TRBV19; j_call: TRBJ1-2
cdr3_nt: TGCAGTGCGGACAGGGCCTACGAGCAGTACTTC; cdr3_aa: CSADRAYEQYF; clone_size: -; d_call: TRBD1; v_call: TRBV20-1; j_call: TRBJ2-7
cdr3_nt: TGTGCCAGCAGCTTAGAGGTAGGGGGGGACACTGAAGCTTTCTTT; cdr3_aa: CASSLEVGGDTEAFF; clone_size: -; d_call: -; v_call: TRBV7-9; j_call: TRBJ1-1
cdr3_nt: TGTGCCAGAAGCTTGTTCTGGGAGGGAATCTATGGCTACACCTTC; cdr3_aa: CARSLFWEGIYGYTF; clone_size: few; d_call: -; v_call: TRBV5-3; j_call: TRBJ1-2
cdr3_nt: TGCGCCAGCAGCTCAGACAATGAGCAGTTCTTC; cdr3_aa: CASSSDNEQFF; clone_size: -; d_call: -; v_call: TRBV5-1; j_call: TRBJ2-1
cdr3_nt: TGTGCCAGCAGTCTTCAGGGCCAAGAGACCCAGTACTTC; cdr3_aa: CASSLQGQETQYF; clone_size: few; d_call: -; v_call: TRBV6-5; j_call: TRBJ2-5
cdr3_nt: TGCAGCGTTTCGACCGGGACAGGGAGCTCCTACGAGCAGTACTTC; cdr3_aa: CSVSTGTGSSYEQYF; clone_size: -; d_call: TRBD1; v_call: TRBV29-1; j_call: TRBJ2-7
cdr3_nt: TGTGCCAGCAGCCACCAGACTAGCGGGGGAACCGATACGCAGTATTTT; cdr3_aa: CASSHQTSGGTDTQYF; clone_size: few; d_call: TRBD2; v_call: TRBV4-2; j_call: TRBJ2-3
cdr3_nt: TGTGCCAGCAGCCTCTACGGACAGGACAACTACGAGCAGTACTTC; cdr3_aa: CASSLYGQDNYEQYF; clone_size: -; d_call: TRBD1; v_call: TRBV7-2; j_call: TRBJ2-7
cdr3_nt: TGCGCCAGCAGCTCCCAGCGGGGGGCCGTTTCCTACAATGAGCAGTTCTTC; cdr3_aa: CASSSQRGAVSYNEQFF; clone_size: -; d_call: TRBD2; v_call: TRBV5-1; j_call: TRBJ2-1
cdr3_nt: TGTGCCAGCAGCGTAGTATCCGGGACAGGGGACACTGAAGCTTTCTTT; cdr3_aa: CASSVVSGTGDTEAFF; clone_size: -; d_call: TRBD1; v_call: TRBV9; j_call: TRBJ1-1
cdr3_nt: TGTGCCAGCTCACCTCTAGCGACAGATACGCAGTATTTT; cdr3_aa: CASSPLATDTQYF; clone_size: -; d_call: -; v_call: TRBV18; j_call: TRBJ2-3
cdr3_nt: TGTGCCAGTAGCCGGACACAGTACACTGAAGCTTTCTTT; cdr3_aa: CASSRTQYTEAFF; clone_size: -; d_call: -; v_call: TRBV19; j_call: TRBJ1-1
cdr3_nt: TGTGCCAGCAGTCCCCCTTTCCGGGGGATAAGAGACACTGAAGCTTTCTTT; cdr3_aa: CASSPPFRGIRDTEAFF; clone_size: -; d_call: -; v_call: TRBV27; j_call: TRBJ1-1